The T cell receptor (beta chain) described here comes from a study of blood T cell repertoires in COVID-19 (dated by TCRdb to the early 2020s). General notes on the study: The collaborator samples originated in the United States, Italy and Spain and spanned the acute and convalescent phases of COVID-19. The material from the prospective study consisted of cDNA or gDNA derived from T cells, B-cell-depleted T cells, or PBMCs. Deeply sampled blood TCRbeta repertoires from subjects exposed to, actively infected with, or recovered from COVID-19 were included in the dataset. The repertoires were released in a freely available public database meant as a resource for research on the immune response to SARS-CoV-2. Samples came from the ongoing ImmuneRACE study (first 160 participants) plus 1,254 subjects from 6 global collaborators. Sample metadata almost always included a de-identified subject ID, COVID-19 status, age in years and sex. HLA class I and class II types, where available, came from metadata supplied by the sample provider rather than from assay-based typing. What the work shows at the level of the full study, not this receptor alone: Clinical and demographic metadata were provided uncurated, with the amount varying by source and participant.

To note about this clone: This clone's antigen is unknown. No much larger clonotype is one base removed from it; base qualities were not supplied.

The immunoSEQ Assay, a bias-controlled multiplex PCR, was used to amplify TCRbeta CDR3 regions from genomic DNA. On the authors' methods: The number of nucleated cells in each sample was estimated from the amplification of reference gene primers within the assay. To quantify the absolute abundance of each unique TCRbeta CDR3 rearrangement, sequence reads were collapsed and filtered. For each sample, productive Simpson clonality was calculated as the square root of Simpson's diversity index over productive rearrangements. Held by TCRdb, this immuneACCESS table contains in-frame sequences only and omits some clones. Under half of the omission traces to an unresolved V gene where checked; the cause of the rest is unknown. V and J calls and clone size are those listed in that table; D and trimming were worked out from the DNA. The table for this sample lists some 270,000 clones; around 89% of them were counted only once. In total, the top ten clones hold around 0.84% of the sample.

The collaborating institutions used their own protocols to collect whole blood in K2EDTA tubes. For TCRbeta analysis, collaborators shipped samples as frozen whole blood, isolated PBMCs, or DNA extracted from either of those sample types. Trimming costs V 0 bases and J 3 bases, and their ends lie 6 bases apart. CDR1 LNHNV and CDR2 YYDKDF are derived from the germline V gene (reference sequence). The CDR3 runs 14 amino acids, cysteine and phenylalanine included. The DNA shown is the 42-base CDR3, in frame from base 1. Sequencing was performed on peripheral blood. The rearranged segments are TRBV15 and TRBJ1-5; the D gene identity is not certain. The origin of this receptor is a man aged 25 to 45 with acute or convalescent COVID-19. The sequence in DNA is TGTGCCACCAGCAGAGATCAGGTCAATCAGCCCCAGCATTTT. This gives the protein CATSRDQVNQPQHF.